This TCR beta chain was found in a study of T cells in Graves' hyperthyroidism and ophthalmopathy. Regarding the study as a whole: Blood also held most thyroid clonotypes expanded beyond 0.001.

A word on this clonotype: No antigen is known for it.

Researchers amplified the TCR beta CDR3 regions from RNA transcripts. The study used the HTBI primer set for a first-round RT-PCR of the TCR CDR3. One entry per CDR3 protein results from TCRdb running MiXCR on the multiplex PCR reads. The sample comprises fewer than 750,000 distinct CDR3 sequences, around 15% of which are singletons, and approximately 4.2% rests with the top ten. The TCR sequence derives from a woman aged 40 to 50 with Graves' ophthalmopathy. What was sequenced was blood.

The CDR3 reads CASSHETENTEAFF. In DNA, the CDR3 is TGTGCCAGCAGTCACGAGACGGAAAACACTGAAGCTTTCTTT. The genes are TRBV6-5 and TRBJ1-1; no definite D call. The CDR3 runs to 14 residues. Germline V gene sequence: CDR1 MNHEY, CDR2 SVGAGI. Trimming left V 5 bases short and J 2 bases short, with 12 bases between.